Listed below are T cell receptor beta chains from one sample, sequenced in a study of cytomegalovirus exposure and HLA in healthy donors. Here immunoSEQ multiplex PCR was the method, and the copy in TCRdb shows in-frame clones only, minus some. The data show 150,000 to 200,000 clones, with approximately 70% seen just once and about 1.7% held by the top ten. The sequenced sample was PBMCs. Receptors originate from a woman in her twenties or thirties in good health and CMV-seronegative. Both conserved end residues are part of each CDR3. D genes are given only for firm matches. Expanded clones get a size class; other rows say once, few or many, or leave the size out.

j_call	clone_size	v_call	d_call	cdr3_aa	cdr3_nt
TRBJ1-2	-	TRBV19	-	CASKTTGLTFYGYTF	TGTGCCAGTAAAACAACCGGACTTACCTTCTATGGCTACACCTTC
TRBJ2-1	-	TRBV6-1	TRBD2	CASSGLGLAVVSPYNEQFF	TGTGCCAGCAGTGGGCTGGGACTAGCGGTGGTTTCCCCTTACAATGAGCAGTTCTTC
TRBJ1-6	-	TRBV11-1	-	CASSFSGAYNSPLHF	TGTGCCAGCAGCTTTTCGGGGGCCTATAATTCACCCCTCCACTTT
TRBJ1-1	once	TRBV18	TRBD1	CASSPDRDRTAFF	TGTGCCAGCTCACCCGACCGGGACAGGACAGCTTTCTTT
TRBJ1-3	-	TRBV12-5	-	CASGFWSRGNTIYF	TGTGCTAGTGGTTTTTGGTCCAGAGGAAACACCATATATTTT
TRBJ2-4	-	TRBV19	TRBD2	CASSPRGGLLQYF	TGTGCCAGTAGTCCGCGCGGGGGGCTCCTTCAGTACTTC
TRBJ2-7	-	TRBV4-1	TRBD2	CASSPSHLTSGRAYEQYF	TGCGCCAGCAGCCCAAGCCACCTTACTAGCGGGAGGGCCTACGAGCAGTACTTC
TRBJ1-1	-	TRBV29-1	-	CSVAGRVSTEAFF	TGCAGCGTTGCAGGCAGGGTGAGCACTGAAGCTTTCTTT
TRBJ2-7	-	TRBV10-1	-	CASNMKKTYEQYF	TGCGCCAGCAACATGAAAAAAACCTACGAGCAGTACTTC
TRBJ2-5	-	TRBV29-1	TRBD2	CSVQRLAGGRETQYF	TGCAGCGTCCAAAGACTAGCGGGAGGACGAGAGACCCAGTACTTC
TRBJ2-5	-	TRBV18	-	CASSLRQAYQETQYF	TGTGCCAGCTCACTCCGGCAGGCTTACCAAGAGACCCAGTACTTC
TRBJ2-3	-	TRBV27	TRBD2	CASSWGTSGGDTQYF	TGTGCCAGCAGTTGGGGGACTAGCGGGGGAGATACGCAGTATTTT
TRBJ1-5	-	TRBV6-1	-	CASIGGALDNQPQHF	TGTGCCAGCATAGGTGGGGCACTGGACAATCAGCCCCAGCATTTT
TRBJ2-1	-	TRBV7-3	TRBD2	CASSLGGGTSGPNEQFF	TGTGCCAGCAGCTTAGGGGGGGGGACTAGCGGACCAAATGAGCAGTTCTTC
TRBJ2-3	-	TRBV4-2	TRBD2	CASSQEAGASTDTQYF	TGTGCCAGCAGCCAAGAAGCGGGGGCTAGCACAGATACGCAGTATTTT
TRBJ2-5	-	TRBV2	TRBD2	CASRASSSLAGVKTQYF	TGTGCCAGCAGGGCATCGTCCTCACTAGCGGGAGTGAAGACCCAGTACTTC
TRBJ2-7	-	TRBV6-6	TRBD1	CASSDRGPGEQYF	TGTGCCAGCAGTGACAGGGGGCCAGGGGAGCAGTACTTC
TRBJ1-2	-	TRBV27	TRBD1	CASSRTGDRYGYTF	TGTGCCAGCAGTCGGACAGGGGACCGATATGGCTACACCTTC
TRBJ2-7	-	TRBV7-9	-	CASSSTPGRDEQYF	TGTGCCAGCAGCTCCACCCCCGGGCGGGACGAGCAGTACTTC
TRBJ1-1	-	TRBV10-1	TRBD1	CASSETGTAGTEAFF	TGCGCCAGCAGTGAAACCGGGACAGCAGGGACTGAAGCTTTCTTT
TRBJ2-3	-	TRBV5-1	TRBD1	CASSLRGDRGQKDTQYF	TGCGCCAGCAGCTTGCGGGGGGACAGGGGGCAAAAAGATACGCAGTATTTT
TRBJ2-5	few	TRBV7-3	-	CASSAAGRETQYF	TGTGCCAGCAGCGCGGCGGGGCGAGAGACCCAGTACTTC
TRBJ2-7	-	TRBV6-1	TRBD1	CAIDGTDSYEQYF	TGTGCCATCGACGGGACAGACTCCTACGAGCAGTACTTC
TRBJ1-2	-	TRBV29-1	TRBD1	CSASSGQGVLSYGYTF	TGCAGCGCCTCCTCTGGACAGGGAGTCTTATCCTATGGCTACACCTTC
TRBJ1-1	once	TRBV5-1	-	CASSLSGHTEAFF	TGCGCCAGCAGCCTCAGTGGGCACACTGAAGCTTTCTTT
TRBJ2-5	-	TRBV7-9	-	CASSLTQTQGTQYF	TGTGCCAGCAGCTTAACCCAAACTCAGGGGACCCAGTACTTC
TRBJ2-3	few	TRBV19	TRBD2	CASSGLLAGGDTQYF	TGTGCCAGTAGTGGGCTACTAGCGGGGGGAGATACGCAGTATTTT
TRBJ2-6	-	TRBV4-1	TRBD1	CASSQDEGAGANVLTF	TGCGCCAGCAGCCAAGATGAGGGGGCCGGGGCCAACGTCCTGACTTTC
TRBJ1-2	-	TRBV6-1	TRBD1	CASSERTGYGYGYTF	TGTGCCAGCAGTGAAAGGACAGGGTATGGCTATGGCTACACCTTC
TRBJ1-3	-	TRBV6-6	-	CASSLRDSGNTIYF	TGTGCCAGCAGTCTCAGGGATTCTGGAAACACCATATATTTT
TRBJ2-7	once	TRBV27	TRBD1	CASSTLQGAEFFNEQYF	TGTGCCAGCAGTACCCTTCAGGGGGCCGAGTTTTTCAACGAGCAGTACTTC
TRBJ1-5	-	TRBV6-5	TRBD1	CASSATGMGQPQHF	TGTGCCAGCAGTGCGACAGGGATGGGTCAGCCCCAGCATTTT
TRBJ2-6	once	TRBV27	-	CASSTYRAGANVLTF	TGTGCCAGCAGTACTTACAGGGCTGGGGCCAACGTCCTGACTTTC
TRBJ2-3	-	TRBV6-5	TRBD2	CASSFKRESGTDTQYF	TGTGCCAGCAGTTTTAAGCGGGAAAGTGGCACAGATACGCAGTATTTT
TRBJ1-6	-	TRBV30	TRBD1	CAWSVLDRGNSPLHF	TGTGCCTGGAGTGTATTGGACAGGGGTAATTCACCCCTCCACTTT
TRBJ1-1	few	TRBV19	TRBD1	CASSPGTGSPGWAEAFF	TGTGCCAGTAGTCCCGGGACAGGGTCGCCCGGGTGGGCTGAAGCTTTCTTT
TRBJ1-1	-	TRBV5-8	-	CASTPGSLNTEAFF	TGTGCCAGCACCCCCGGGAGCTTGAACACTGAAGCTTTCTTT
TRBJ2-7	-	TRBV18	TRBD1	CASSSLRGQGIGYEQYF	TGTGCCAGCTCATCCCTGAGAGGACAGGGGATAGGCTACGAGCAGTACTTC
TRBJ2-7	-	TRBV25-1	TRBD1	CASSEYRTGGVHEQYF	TGTGCCAGCAGTGAATATAGGACAGGGGGCGTCCACGAGCAGTACTTC
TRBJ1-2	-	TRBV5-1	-	CASSLHGPASVVNYGYTF	TGCGCCAGCAGTTTACATGGTCCGGCGAGCGTGGTCAACTATGGCTACACCTTC
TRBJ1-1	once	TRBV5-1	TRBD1	CASSSYRGNTEAFF	TGCGCCAGCAGCAGCTACAGGGGGAACACTGAAGCTTTCTTT
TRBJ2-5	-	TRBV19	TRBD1	CASSVDRGRETQYF	TGTGCCAGTAGTGTGGACAGGGGGCGGGAGACCCAGTACTTC
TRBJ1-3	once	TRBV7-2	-	CASSRTSSSGNTIYF	TGTGCCAGCAGCCGGACATCCAGCTCTGGAAACACCATATATTTT
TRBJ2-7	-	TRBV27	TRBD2	CASSKIPIAGGSYEQYF	TGTGCCAGCAGCAAAATCCCCATAGCGGGAGGATCCTACGAGCAGTACTTC
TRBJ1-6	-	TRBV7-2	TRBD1	CASSLFSRGTGDSPLHF	TGTGCCAGCAGCTTATTCTCCCGGGGGACAGGGGATTCACCCCTCCACTTT
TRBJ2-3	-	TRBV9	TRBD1	CASSVEQGSDTQYF	TGTGCCAGCAGCGTAGAACAGGGGTCAGATACGCAGTATTTT
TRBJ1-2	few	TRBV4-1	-	CASSQLQITGNYGYTF	TGCGCCAGCAGCCAACTACAAATAACAGGCAACTATGGCTACACCTTC
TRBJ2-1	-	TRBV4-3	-	CASSHRGHSNEQFF	TGCGCCAGCAGCCATAGGGGACACTCCAATGAGCAGTTCTTC